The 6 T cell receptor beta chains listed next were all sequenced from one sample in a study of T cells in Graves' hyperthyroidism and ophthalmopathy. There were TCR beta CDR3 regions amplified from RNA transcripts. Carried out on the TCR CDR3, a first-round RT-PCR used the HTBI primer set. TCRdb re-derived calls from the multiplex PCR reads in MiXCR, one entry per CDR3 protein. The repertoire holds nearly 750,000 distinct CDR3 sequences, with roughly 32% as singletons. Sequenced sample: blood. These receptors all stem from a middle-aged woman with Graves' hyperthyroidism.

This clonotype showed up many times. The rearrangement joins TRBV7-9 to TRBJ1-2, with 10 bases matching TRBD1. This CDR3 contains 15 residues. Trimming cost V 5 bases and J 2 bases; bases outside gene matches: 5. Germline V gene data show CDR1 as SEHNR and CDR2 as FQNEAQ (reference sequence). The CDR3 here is CASSQMGQGNYGYTF. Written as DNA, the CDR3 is TGTGCCAGCAGCCAAATGGGACAGGGGAACTATGGCTACACCTTC. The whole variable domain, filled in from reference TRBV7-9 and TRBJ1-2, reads DTGVSQNPRHKITKRGQNVTFRCDPISEHNRLYWYRQTLGQGPEFLTYFQNEAQLEKSRLLSDRFSAERPKGSFSTLEIQRTEQGDSAMYLCASSQMGQGNYGYTFGSGTRLTVV.

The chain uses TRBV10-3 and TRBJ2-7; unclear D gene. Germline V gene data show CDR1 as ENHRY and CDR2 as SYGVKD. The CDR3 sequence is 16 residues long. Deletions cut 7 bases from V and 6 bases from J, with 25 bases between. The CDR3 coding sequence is TGTGCCATCACCCCCTCACGCTCATCCCTTACCTCCGAGCAGTACTTC. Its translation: CAITPSRSSLTSEQYF.

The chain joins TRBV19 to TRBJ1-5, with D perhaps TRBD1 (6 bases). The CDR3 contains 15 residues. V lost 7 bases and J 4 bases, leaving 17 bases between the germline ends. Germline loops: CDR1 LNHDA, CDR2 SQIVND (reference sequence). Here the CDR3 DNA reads TGTGCCAGTACCCGCGGTGGGGGGCTAAATCAGCCCCAGCATTTT. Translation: CASTRGGGLNQPQHF.

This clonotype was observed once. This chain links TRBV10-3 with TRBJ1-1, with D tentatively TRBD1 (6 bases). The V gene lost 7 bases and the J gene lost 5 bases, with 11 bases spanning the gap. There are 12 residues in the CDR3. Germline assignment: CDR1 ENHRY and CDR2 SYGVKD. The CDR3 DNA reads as TGTGCCATCAAGACCGGACAGACTGAAGCTTTCTTT. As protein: CAIKTGQTEAFF.

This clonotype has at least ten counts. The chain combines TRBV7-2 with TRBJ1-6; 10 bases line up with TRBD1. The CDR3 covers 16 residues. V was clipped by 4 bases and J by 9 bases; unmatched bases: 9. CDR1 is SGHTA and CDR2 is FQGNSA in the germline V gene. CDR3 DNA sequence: TGTGCCAGCAGCTCACCGTCCGGGACAGGGGCTTCACCCCTCCACTTT. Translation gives CASSSPSGTGASPLHF.

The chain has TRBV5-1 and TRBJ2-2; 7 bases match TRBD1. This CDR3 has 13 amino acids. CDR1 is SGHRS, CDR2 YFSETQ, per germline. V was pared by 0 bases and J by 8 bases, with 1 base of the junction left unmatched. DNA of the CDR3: TGCGCCAGCAGCTTGGTGGGACAGGGGGAGCTGTTTTTT. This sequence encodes CASSLVGQGELFF.